This T cell receptor beta chain was recovered during a study of blood T cell repertoires in COVID-19. On the study more broadly: Sample material is recorded as cDNA or gDNA derived from T cells, B-cell-depleted T cells, or PBMCs.

TCRdb keeps only in-frame clones here, not all; method: immunoSEQ multiplex PCR. This sample has under 200,000 clones; 83% occur once, and the top ten carry 1.5%. Trimming left V 3 bases short and J 6 bases short, with 16 bases between. This CDR3 region has 15 residues. The rearrangement uses TRBV5-3 and TRBJ2-1; D might be TRBD2 (6 bases). TRBV5-3 is an ORF for which the function is uncertain. The sample taken for sequencing was peripheral blood. The sequence was obtained from a human donor in a cohort sampled during active COVID-19. CDR3 in amino acids: CARSSRLVSGNEQFF. The CDR3 bases are TGTGCCAGAAGCTCCCGACTAGTTTCGGGCAATGAGCAGTTCTTC.